Listed below are T cell receptor beta chains from one sample, sequenced in a study of identical twins. TCRdb fed the 5' RACE reads into MiXCR, producing one record per CDR3 protein. The sample has about 260,000 distinct CDR3 sequences, 5.5% to 7% seen once. The same data also went into a second study, on yellow fever vaccine responses in identical twins.

The sample comprised memory (CD45RO+) T cells sorted from blood. These receptors came from a young woman in good health. Each CDR3 is given with its conserved first and last residue. A D gene is named only where the DNA matches it firmly. The size of a clone is reported for some rows only, either as once, few or many, or as a class for expanded clones.

d_call	j_call	clone_size	v_call	cdr3_nt	cdr3_aa
-	TRBJ2-1	few	TRBV2	TGTGCCAGCAGTGATAGGGGCTTGAGCTACAATGAGCAGTTCTTC	CASSDRGLSYNEQFF
-	TRBJ2-2	-	TRBV2	TGTGCCAGCCAAAGCGGACCGAACACCGGGGAGCTGTTTTTT	CASQSGPNTGELFF
-	TRBJ2-1	many	TRBV11-3	TGTGCCAGCAGCTTACCGAACAATGAGCAGTTCTTC	CASSLPNNEQFF
-	TRBJ1-5	few	TRBV6-1	TGTGCCAGCAGTGAGGGGGCTGGTCAGCCCCAGCATTTT	CASSEGAGQPQHF
-	TRBJ2-5	many	TRBV20-1	TGCAGTGCTAGTTCGAGGACTGGGGTTGAAGAGACCCAGTACTTC	CSASSRTGVEETQYF
TRBD1	TRBJ1-1	few	TRBV7-8	TGTGCCAGCAGCTCATTGGGACAGGGAGCTGAAGCTTTCTTT	CASSSLGQGAEAFF
TRBD2	TRBJ2-3	-	TRBV5-1	TGCGCCAGCAGCTTGAGTGGCGGGAGGCCCACCCACGGGATTACGCAGTATTTT	CASSLSGGRPTHGITQYF
-	TRBJ2-3	-	TRBV6-2/TRBV6-3	TGTGCCAGCGGCCCCGAGGAGTTGATTGCTACGCAGTATTTT	CASGPEELIATQYF
-	TRBJ1-2	many	TRBV20-1	TGCAGTGCTAGCGGGCACGGCGATGGCTACACCTTC	CSASGHGDGYTF
TRBD2	TRBJ2-3	-	TRBV4-1	TGCGCCAGCAGCCTCGATGGTGGCGGGGGGCGGGGCACAGATACGCAGTATTTT	CASSLDGGGGRGTDTQYF
-	TRBJ2-2	-	TRBV9	TGTGCCAGCAGCGTAGGGGCGGCGAACACCGGGGAGCTGTTTTTT	CASSVGAANTGELFF
-	TRBJ1-5	few	TRBV3-1	TGTGCCAGCAGCCAAGGTAGTGGACTCTATAGCAATCAGCCCCAGCATTTT	CASSQGSGLYSNQPQHF
-	TRBJ2-3	few	TRBV5-1	TGCGCCAGCAGCTTGCGGGATCCCTCCCGCACAGATACGCAGTATTTT	CASSLRDPSRTDTQYF
-	TRBJ1-2	many	TRBV20-1	TGCAGTGCTAACGACGGATACTATGGCTACACCTTC	CSANDGYYGYTF
TRBD2	TRBJ2-1	few	TRBV20-1	TGCAGTGCTAAAAAATTCGGGAGGCAGGTGGTTAATGAGCAGTTCTTC	CSAKKFGRQVVNEQFF
TRBD2	TRBJ2-3	-	TRBV18	TGTGCCAGCTCACCCCGGGGACTAACCCTTGATACGCAGTATTTT	CASSPRGLTLDTQYF
-	TRBJ2-1	few	TRBV28	TGTGCCAGCAGTTTGGACGGTGGCCAGCAGTTCTTC	CASSLDGGQQFF
TRBD1	TRBJ1-1	many	TRBV29-1	TGCAGCGTTGAGCTGGGACAGGGATATGAAGCTTTCTTT	CSVELGQGYEAFF
-	TRBJ2-5	-	TRBV27	TGTGCCAGCAGTTCCTCCGGGACACTCCAAGAGACCCAGTACTTC	CASSSSGTLQETQYF
-	TRBJ1-1	few	TRBV7-9	TGTGCCAGCAGGCCAACAGGGTTGACTGAAGCTTTCTTT	CASRPTGLTEAFF
TRBD2	TRBJ2-1	few	TRBV4-2	TGTGCCAGCAGCCAAGAAATAGCGGGGATCTACAATGAGCAGTTCTTC	CASSQEIAGIYNEQFF
TRBD1	TRBJ2-5	many	TRBV29-1	TGCAGCGTTGGACAGGGGCACGGGGAGACCCAGTACTTC	CSVGQGHGETQYF
-	TRBJ1-1	many	TRBV12-3/TRBV12-4	TGTGCCAGCAGTGTGGGAACGACGGCGAACACTGAAGCTTTCTTT	CASSVGTTANTEAFF
TRBD1	TRBJ2-5	-	TRBV27	TGTGCCAGCAGACGGGACAGGAGGGAGACCCAGTACTTC	CASRRDRRETQYF
TRBD1	TRBJ1-1	few	TRBV5-1	TGCGCCAGCAGCCACGTACCGGGGACAGAGAACACTGAAGCTTTCTTT	CASSHVPGTENTEAFF
-	TRBJ2-1	many	TRBV5-1	TGCGCCAGCAGCTTGGGTTCTGGGACCGCCTACAATGAGCAGTTCTTC	CASSLGSGTAYNEQFF
-	TRBJ1-2	-	TRBV5-1	TGCGCCAGCAGCGAGGGAAGTGGTCAGCACCTGCCTAACTATGGCTACACCTTC	CASSEGSGQHLPNYGYTF
-	TRBJ2-7	many	TRBV12-3/TRBV12-4	TGTGCCAGCAGACAGTACTCAAGCTCCTACGAGCAGTACTTC	CASRQYSSSYEQYF
TRBD1	TRBJ1-6	many	TRBV3-1	TGTGCCAGCAGCCAACGACAGGGAGGAGATTCACCCCTCCACTTT	CASSQRQGGDSPLHF
-	TRBJ2-5	few	TRBV29-1	TGCAGCGTTGATCGCGGGGCCGAGACCCAGTACTTC	CSVDRGAETQYF
-	TRBJ2-5	-	TRBV4-1	TGCGCCAGCAGCCAAGGAGCGACACCCCCCCTCACCCAGTACTTC	CASSQGATPPLTQYF
TRBD2	TRBJ2-3	few	TRBV6-1	TGTGCCAGCGGAGAGCGGGAGGGTAAGACAGATACGCAGTATTTT	CASGEREGKTDTQYF
-	TRBJ2-3	-	TRBV25-1	TGTGCCAGCAGTGAAAGTTCACAGAGCACAGATACGCAGTATTTT	CASSESSQSTDTQYF
-	TRBJ2-7	-	TRBV5-1	TGCGCCAGCAGCTTGGCCGGACAAGTCTTCCACGAGCAGTACTTC	CASSLAGQVFHEQYF
TRBD1	TRBJ2-3	few	TRBV12-3/TRBV12-4	TGTGCCAGCAGTTTGTTTTTCCCAGGGGGCTTTTCGTATTTT	CASSLFFPGGFSYF
TRBD1	TRBJ2-2	many	TRBV29-1	TGCAGCGTTGAAAGGGGACAGGGAGGACGCGGGGAGCTGTTTTTT	CSVERGQGGRGELFF
TRBD2	TRBJ2-7	few	TRBV5-1	TGCGCCAGCAGCTTCGCGGGAGGGAGCTACGAGCAGTACTTC	CASSFAGGSYEQYF
-	TRBJ2-7	few	TRBV5-6	TGTGCCAGCAGCCGGTGGTTCCAGCGGAAAACTTACGAGCAGTACTTC	CASSRWFQRKTYEQYF
-	TRBJ2-1	-	TRBV6-1	TGTGCCAGCAGGGACCCCCTGGGTGAGCAGTTCTTC	CASRDPLGEQFF
TRBD2	TRBJ2-1	many	TRBV5-1	TGCGCCAGCAGCCCGACGGCTAGCGGGAGATCCATTGGGGAATACAATGAGCAGTTCTTC	CASSPTASGRSIGEYNEQFF
TRBD1	TRBJ2-5	many	TRBV5-1	TGCGCCAGCAGCATAGAACAGGGGGCTTCAAAGACCCAGTACTTC	CASSIEQGASKTQYF
TRBD2	TRBJ2-6	once	TRBV27	TGTGCCAGCAGTCCGGCCGGGACTAGCGCTGGGGCCAACGTCCTGACTTTC	CASSPAGTSAGANVLTF
-	TRBJ1-5	few	TRBV6-1	TGTGCCAGCAGTGAACAGGGAATTTATAGCAATCAGCCCCAGCATTTT	CASSEQGIYSNQPQHF
-	TRBJ2-7	few	TRBV18	TGTGCCAGCTCACCAGGACGGGGAAATGAAAACGAGCAGTACTTC	CASSPGRGNENEQYF
-	TRBJ2-7	-	TRBV9	TGTGCCAGCAGCGTAGCTGGGACTCAAGGCTACGAGCAGTACTTC	CASSVAGTQGYEQYF
-	TRBJ2-6	few	TRBV27	TGTGCCAGCACCTTAAGGGGGACCCTTGGGGCCAACGTCCTGACTTTC	CASTLRGTLGANVLTF
TRBD2	TRBJ2-3	few	TRBV10-3	TGTGCCATCAGTGGCAAGCGGGGGGACACAGATACGCAGTATTTT	CAISGKRGDTDTQYF
-	TRBJ2-3	-	TRBV7-4	TGTGCCTGCACCCAAGGACAGACGTTTGCGATCGGGGCACTAACAGATACGCAGTATTTT	CACTQGQTFAIGALTDTQYF
-	TRBJ2-1	many	TRBV3-1	TGTGCCAGCAGCCCATACAAGGGAGGTGATAGAAATGAGCAGTTCTTC	CASSPYKGGDRNEQFF
-	TRBJ1-6	many	TRBV5-1	TGCGCCAGCAGCGTTAATAATTCACCCCTCCACTTT	CASSVNNSPLHF
-	TRBJ2-7	-	TRBV25-1	TGTGCCAGCAGTAGAGGAGGGCTCTACGAGCAGTACTTC	CASSRGGLYEQYF
TRBD1	TRBJ2-1	many	TRBV6-1	TGTGCCAGCAGCCCTGGGACAGCCTACAATGAGCAGTTCTTC	CASSPGTAYNEQFF
TRBD2	TRBJ2-7	-	TRBV5-1	TGCGCCAGCAGCATGACTAGCGGGGTCTACGAGCAGTACTTC	CASSMTSGVYEQYF
-	TRBJ1-1	many	TRBV7-9	TGTGCCAGCTGGTCCACGGGGGATGAGAACACTGAAGCTTTCTTT	CASWSTGDENTEAFF
-	TRBJ2-3	many	TRBV7-3	TGTGCCAGCAGCGCGGAGGATACGCAGTATTTT	CASSAEDTQYF